A single sample is the source of the 25 T cell receptor beta chains below, sequenced in a study of OX40 agonist ivuxolimab in advanced cancers. Assay: immunoSEQ multiplex PCR; the TCRdb copy retains only in-frame clones and omits some. The table includes roughly 51,000 clones, around 89% detected once. Here the sequenced sample was CD4+ or CD8+ T cells sorted from blood, taken in a trial of the OX40 agonist ivuxolimab. The receptor source for this set is an adult with an advanced solid tumor such as melanoma, head and neck, liver or kidney cancer.

The CDR3 reads CASSLGGRSYNEQFF. CDR3 bases: TGTGCCAGCAGCTTGGGCGGGCGCTCCTACAATGAGCAGTTCTTC. The chain couples TRBV5-4 to TRBJ2-1; D may be TRBD2 (5 bases). In germline, CDR1 is SGHNT, CDR2 YYREEE (reference sequence). V lost 0 bases and J lost 0, with 7 bases in between. The CDR3 totals 15 residues.

The rearrangement links TRBV29-1 to TRBJ2-1; TRBD2 aligns across 11 bases. CDR1 and CDR2 (germline): SQVTM, ANQGSEA. Trimming removed 8 bases from V and 6 bases from J; junction bases left unmatched: 9. The CDR3 covers 14 residues. CDR3 region: CSTNSGGVINEQFF. In DNA, the CDR3 is TGCAGCACCAATAGCGGGGGGGTAATCAATGAGCAGTTCTTC.

In the case of this clone: Other DNA sequences in this specimen translate into the identical CDR3. The V gene is TRBV30, the J gene TRBJ2-7, with D perhaps assigned TRBD1 or TRBD2 (5 bases each). Germline CDR1 GTSNPN, CDR2 SVGIG (reference sequence). V lost 8 bases and J lost 9, with 8 bases in between. The CDR3 extends over 8 amino acids. CDR3 nucleotide sequence: TGTGCCCGGGACGGGCAGTACTTC. It specifies CARDGQYF.

The V call is TRBV7-9, the J call TRBJ2-5; no clear D gene. With 1 base removed from V and 5 bases from J, the gap between germline ends came to 5 bases. Germline V gene sequence: CDR1 SEHNR, CDR2 FQNEAQ (reference sequence). The CDR3 spans 12 residues. Here the CDR3 DNA reads TGTGCCAGCAGCTTAGGGTGGGAGACCCAGTACTTC. Translated, it gives CASSLGWETQYF.

The V call is TRBV10-3, the J call TRBJ1-4, with 7 bases identical to TRBD1. Germline-derived CDR1 and CDR2 are ENHRY and SYGVKD. The CDR3 covers 15 residues. J gave up 11 bases and V 6 bases, and 15 bases lay outside the gene matches. The CDR3 reads CAISSDRDRLGKLFF. The DNA of the CDR3 is TGTGCCATCAGCTCCGACAGGGATCGTTTGGGGAAACTGTTTTTT.

The chain links TRBV18 to TRBJ2-7; D call uncertain. The CDR3 has 13 amino acids. Germline V gene lookup returns CDR1 KGHSH and CDR2 LQKENI. Trimming removed 6 bases from V and 2 bases from J, with 11 bases in between. The CDR3 DNA reads as TGTGCCAGCTCGACCGGAGAGGCCTACGAGCAGTACTTC. Its translation: CASSTGEAYEQYF.

V and J are TRBV29-1 and TRBJ2-1, with TRBD2 as a possible D gene (5 bases). CDR3 length equals 14 residues. Trimming cost V 5 bases and J 6 bases, with 17 bases left between them. Looked up from germline, CDR1 is SQVTM and CDR2 is ANQGSEA. The CDR3 sequence is CSVSSGIGGNEQFF. For the CDR3, the DNA is TGCAGCGTTAGCTCGGGAATAGGTGGCAATGAGCAGTTCTTC.

This clone has a single count. The chain has TRBV7-3 and TRBJ2-6; 9 nucleotides line up with TRBD2. The trim removed 5 bases at V and 3 bases at J, leaving 8 bases unmatched. Germline values: CDR1 SGHTA, CDR2 FQGTGA. The CDR3 is 17 amino acids. The CDR3 nucleotides read TGTGCCAGCAGCCTCGTCGGCGGGAGGGGTGGGGCCAACGTCCTGACTTTC. Protein product: CASSLVGGRGGANVLTF. Complete variable domain (other parts from reference TRBV7-3 and TRBJ2-6): GAGVSQTPSNKVTEKGKYVELRCDPISGHTALYWYRQSLGQGPEFLIYFQGTGAADDSGLPNDRFFAVRPEGSVSTLKIQRTERGDSAVYLCASSLVGGRGGANVLTFGAGSRLTVL.

The V gene is TRBV7-6, the J gene TRBJ1-4, with 8 nucleotides matching TRBD1. This CDR3 has 15 residues. The V gene end was trimmed by 6 bases and the J gene end by 7 bases; junction bases not matched to a gene: 10. The germline V gene encodes CDR1 SGHVS and CDR2 FNYEAQ. As DNA, the CDR3 is TGTGCCAGCAGTTCAGGCGACAGGGGTGGTGAAAAACTGTTTTTT. Translation gives CASSSGDRGGEKLFF.

This chain connects TRBV30 to TRBJ2-5; TRBD2 matches at 10 bases. The CDR3 has 15 residues. The V gene's germline CDR1 is GTSNPN and CDR2 SVGIG (reference sequence). V trimming: 0 bases; J trimming: 5 bases; junction bases outside the gene matches: 6. DNA for the CDR3: TGTGCCTGGAGTGTTAGTAGCGGGAGGCGGGAGACCCAGTACTTC. It is translated as CAWSVSSGRRETQYF.

J is TRBJ1-5 and V is TRBV27, with a possible D match to TRBD1 (5 bases). This CDR3 contains 14 residues. Trimming took 6 bases from V and 2 from J, leaving 11 bases between them. The germline CDR1 and CDR2 sequences are MNHEY and SMNVEV (reference sequence). The CDR3: CASRPWGGNQPQHF. DNA for the CDR3: TGTGCCAGCAGACCCTGGGGGGGCAATCAGCCCCAGCATTTT.

The DNA for the CDR3 is TGTGCCAGCAGCTTGAAAGGGGCTAGCTACGACGAGCAGTACTTC. Translated: CASSLKGASYDEQYF. The chain employs TRBV5-6 and TRBJ2-7, with D perhaps assigned TRBD1 or TRBD2 (5 bases each). The germline gives CDR1 SGHDT, CDR2 YYEEEE. Between the trimmed V and J ends, which lost 1 base and 5 bases, there was a span of 16 bases. The CDR3 consists of 15 residues.

This clone has only one observation. J is TRBJ2-1 and V is TRBV11-1; 8 nucleotides agree with TRBD2. This CDR3 contains 16 residues. Germline-derived CDR1 and CDR2 are SGHAT and FQDESV (reference sequence). V lost 1 base to trimming and J lost 0 bases; unmatched junction nucleotides: 2. The chain's CDR3 is CASSLDLAGSYNEQFF. The CDR3 DNA sequence: TGTGCCAGCAGCTTAGATCTAGCGGGCTCCTACAATGAGCAGTTCTTC.

The count of this clone is one. The chain combines TRBV11-3 with TRBJ2-7, with 16 nucleotides matching TRBD2. CDR1 and CDR2 (germline): SGHNT, YENEEA. This CDR3 contains 18 residues. Trimming cost V 6 bases and J 7 bases; bases outside gene matches: 15. Here the CDR3 reads CASSRGTTGTSGREEQYF. Written as DNA, the CDR3 is TGTGCCAGCAGTCGCGGGACGACCGGGACTAGCGGGAGGGAGGAGCAGTACTTC.

This clone appeared once. The rearrangement links TRBV30 to TRBJ2-2, with D maybe TRBD2 (5 bases). Deletions cut 4 bases from V and 6 bases from J, with 12 bases between. The CDR3 extends over 13 amino acids. Germline V CDR1 and CDR2: GTSNPN, SVGIG (reference sequence). CDR3 residues: CAWTGMRAGELFF. CDR3 coding DNA: TGTGCCTGGACCGGGATGAGGGCCGGGGAGCTGTTTTTT.

This chain links TRBV18 with TRBJ2-5, with 9 positions matching TRBD1. The CDR3 has 16 amino acids. The trim removed 3 bases at V and 5 bases at J, leaving 10 bases unmatched. In germline, CDR1 is KGHSH, CDR2 LQKENI. The CDR3 DNA reads TGTGCCAGCTCACCTAAATCGACAGGGGGGAAGGAGACCCAGTACTTC. Amino acids: CASSPKSTGGKETQYF. Based on the CDR3 plus reference TRBV18 and TRBJ2-5, the full variable domain is NAGVMQNPRHLVRRRGQEARLRCSPMKGHSHVYWYRQLPEEGLKFMVYLQKENIIDESGMPKERFSAEFPKEGPSILRIQQVVRGDSAAYFCASSPKSTGGKETQYFGPGTRLLVL.

The J gene is TRBJ2-2, the V gene TRBV4-1; a weak D match, TRBD1 (5 bases). This CDR3 comprises 16 residues. Looked up from germline, CDR1 is MGHRA and CDR2 is YSYEKL. With 0 bases removed from V and 7 bases from J, the gap between germline ends came to 15 bases. The DNA of the CDR3 is TGCGCCAGCAGCCAAGATCGCGCAGGGATCGACGGGGAGCTGTTTTTT. It is translated as CASSQDRAGIDGELFF.

This sequence joins TRBV15 and TRBJ1-3; D not certain. This CDR3 contains 17 residues. Germline CDR1 LNHNV, CDR2 YYDKDF (reference sequence). V gave up 0 bases and J gave up 2 bases, with 14 bases separating them. The DNA for the CDR3 is TGTGCCACCAGCAGAGAGTCCCTTTTGGGGACTGGAAACACCATATATTTT. It encodes CATSRESLLGTGNTIYF.

The V and J genes are TRBV2 and TRBJ2-2; 13 bases map to TRBD2. This CDR3 is 15 amino acids long. Germline V gene sequence: CDR1 SNHLY, CDR2 FYNNEI. With 6 bases clipped from V and 5 bases from J, the junction kept 3 bases outside the gene matches. CDR3 protein: CASRGLAGSTGELFF. The CDR3 nucleotides read TGTGCCAGCAGGGGACTAGCGGGGTCGACCGGGGAGCTGTTTTTT.

The V call is TRBV5-1, the J call TRBJ2-4; the match to TRBD1 covers 10 bases. In germline, CDR1 is SGHRS, CDR2 YFSETQ. Trimming took 3 bases from V and 8 from J; bases not matched to a gene: 8. This CDR3 comprises 15 residues. CDR3 sequence: CASSSDGQGGDIQYF. In DNA, the CDR3 is TGCGCCAGCAGCTCGGATGGACAGGGGGGTGACATTCAGTACTTC.

The chain uses TRBV5-1 and TRBJ1-6; 9 bases line up with TRBD1. Trimming took 0 bases from V and 7 from J; bases not matched to a gene: 2. CDR3 length: 15 residues. CDR1 and CDR2 from the germline V gene are SGHRS and YFSETQ. The chain's CDR3 is CASSLEDRGNSPLHF. The CDR3 DNA sequence: TGCGCCAGCAGCTTGGAGGACAGGGGCAATTCACCCCTCCACTTT.

The chain employs TRBV9 and TRBJ2-2, with no clear D. Germline lookup yields CDR1 SGDLS and CDR2 YYNGEE. The CDR3 has 13 residues. V dropped 1 base and J dropped 5 bases, with 6 bases sitting between them. The CDR3 spells CASSVLGTGELFF. The CDR3 nucleotides are TGTGCCAGCAGCGTATTGGGAACCGGGGAGCTGTTTTTT.

The CDR3, as DNA: TGTGCCAGCAGTTTAGCAGCGGGGGGGCGGGAGACCCAGTACTTC. It translates to CASSLAAGGRETQYF. The chain is built from TRBV28 and TRBJ2-5, with TRBD2 identical over 10 bases. CDR3 length equals 15 residues. Germline assignment: CDR1 MDHEN and CDR2 SYDVKM. J lost 5 bases, V lost 2 bases, and 5 bases had no gene match.

The count of this clone is one. V gene TRBV9 combines with J gene TRBJ1-3; 7 bases agree with TRBD1. Germline V CDR1 and CDR2: SGDLS, YYNGEE. This CDR3 is 16 amino acids long. Trimming took 0 bases from V and 4 from J; bases not matched to a gene: 7. The CDR3 reads CASSVDAGGKGNTIYF. The DNA of the CDR3 is TGTGCCAGCAGCGTAGATGCAGGGGGAAAAGGAAACACCATATATTTT.

This clone was counted a few times. J is TRBJ2-2 and V is TRBV5-8; the D gene is possibly TRBD2 (5 bases). The length of the CDR3 is 16 residues. CDR1 and CDR2 (germline): SGHTS, YDEGEE. V lost 0 bases, J lost 11 bases, and 20 bases lay in between. CDR3 protein: CASSLAGLRAQAELFF. The CDR3 bases are TGTGCCAGCAGCTTGGCCGGACTGCGGGCCCAGGCAGAGCTGTTTTTT.